This passage covers 29 T cell receptor beta chains from one sample sequenced in a study of blood T cell repertoires in COVID-19. This table comes from immunoSEQ multiplex PCR, and its TCRdb copy is limited to in-frame clones, with some not included. The sample comprises 35,000 to 45,000 clones, nearly 90% of which are singletons, and around 2.3% rests with the top ten. Sequencing was done on a sample of peripheral blood. Receptors were obtained from a human donor in a cohort sampled during active COVID-19.

This rearrangement joins TRBV4-2 to TRBJ2-1, with 15 bases matching TRBD2. The V gene's germline CDR1 is LGHNA and CDR2 YNFKEQ. J lost 3 bases, V lost 0 bases, and 6 bases had no gene match. The CDR3 extends over 19 amino acids. This chain's CDR3 is CASSQDGTSGGPYYNEQFF. CDR3 in DNA: TGTGCCAGCAGCCAAGACGGGACTAGCGGGGGGCCATACTACAATGAGCAGTTCTTC.

For this clone: Different DNA sequences within this sample yield the same CDR3. The rearrangement uses TRBV18 and TRBJ1-4; 9 nucleotides align to TRBD1. The germline V gene encodes CDR1 KGHSH and CDR2 LQKENI. The CDR3 spans 14 residues. The J segment lost 8 bases and the V segment lost 3 bases, leaving 4 bases of the junction unmatched. The CDR3 sequence: CASSPGQGREKLFF. CDR3 sequence (DNA): TGTGCCAGCTCACCGGGACAGGGTCGCGAAAAACTGTTTTTT.

The sample holds one count of this clone. The chain employs TRBV7-8 and TRBJ1-1; 11 bases line up with TRBD1. Losses at the gene ends were 5 bases for V and 1 base for J; bases not matched to a gene: 6. The CDR3 runs 16 residues. Germline V CDR1 and CDR2: SGHVS, FQNEAQ. The chain's CDR3 is CASSPLGTGGNTEAFF. CDR3 in DNA: TGTGCCAGCAGCCCGCTCGGGACAGGGGGGAACACTGAAGCTTTCTTT.

CDR3 residues: CASSLYRGPNTEAFF. CDR3 nucleotides: TGTGCCAGCAGCTTATACAGGGGGCCGAACACTGAAGCTTTCTTT. The chain joins TRBV7-8 to TRBJ1-1; 9 positions match TRBD1. The CDR3 consists of 15 residues. Germline assignment: CDR1 SGHVS and CDR2 FQNEAQ. V lost 2 bases and J lost 1; bases outside the gene matches: 2.

The rearrangement uses TRBV30 and TRBJ1-5; D is unresolved. The CDR3 consists of 13 residues. Germline V CDR1 and CDR2: GTSNPN, SVGIG (reference sequence). Trimming cost V 3 bases and J 7 bases, with 13 bases left between them. The CDR3 spells CAWSASGRQPQHF. CDR3 in DNA: TGTGCCTGGAGCGCGTCAGGCAGACAGCCCCAGCATTTT. The complete variable domain, with remaining parts taken from reference TRBV30 and TRBJ1-5, reads SQTIHQWPATLVQPVGSPLSLECTVEGTSNPNLYWYRQAAGRGLQLLFYSVGIGQISSEVPQNLSASRPQDRQFILSSKKLLLSDSGFYLCAWSASGRQPQHFGDGTRLSIL.

This clone has just one count. The chain uses TRBV19 and TRBJ1-2, with 9 bases matching TRBD1. The germline CDR1 and CDR2 sequences are LNHDA and SQIVND (reference sequence). V shed 6 bases, J shed 5 bases, and the junction held 4 bases outside the gene matches. The CDR3 totals 13 residues. CDR3 sequence: CASRVGQGYGYTF. The CDR3 region has the DNA TGTGCCAGTAGAGTTGGACAGGGGTATGGCTACACCTTC.

The rearrangement uses TRBV6-5 and TRBJ2-2; 9 bases line up with TRBD2. This CDR3 has 16 amino acids. Germline-derived CDR1 and CDR2 are MNHEY and SVGAGI. V lost 2 bases, J lost 6 bases, and 7 bases stayed unmatched. The CDR3 sequence: CASSYGAGGGAGELFF. The CDR3 DNA reads as TGTGCCAGCAGTTACGGGGCGGGCGGGGGGGCCGGGGAGCTGTTTTTT.

The chain recombines TRBV12-3 or TRBV12-4 with TRBJ2-7; D ambiguous. Trimming stripped 2 bases from V and 3 bases from J, with 5 bases between. The CDR3 runs to 12 residues. CDR3 amino acids: CASSLSGYEQYF. The CDR3 DNA follows: TGTGCCAGCAGTTTATCCGGCTACGAGCAGTACTTC.

The chain combines TRBV29-1 with TRBJ2-5; D is perhaps TRBD2 (5 bases). Germline CDR1 reads SQVTM; CDR2 reads ANQGSEA. This CDR3 comprises 12 residues. Trimming took off 2 bases at V and 9 bases at J, with 13 bases between the two ends. CDR3 sequence (DNA): TGCAGCGTTGAATACAGCCCCGGGGCCCAGTACTTC. Translating it yields CSVEYSPGAQYF.

V usage is TRBV6-1 and J usage is TRBJ2-3, with 10 bases fitting TRBD2. V trimming: 2 bases; J trimming: 9 bases; junction bases outside the gene matches: 5. CDR1 MNHNS and CDR2 SASEGT come from the germline V gene. CDR3 length equals 14 residues. In DNA, the CDR3 is TGTGCCAGCAGTGAAACCAGCGGGGGGGTGACGCAGTATTTT. This sequence encodes CASSETSGGVTQYF.

J is TRBJ2-7 and V is TRBV1; the table gives TRBD1 as D, unverified against the DNA. TRBV1 is noted as a pseudogene. This CDR3 spans 15 amino acids. CDR3 in DNA: TGCACCAGCAGCCAAGTAGACAGGTCTCCATACGAGCAGTACTTC. Translated: CTSSQVDRSPYEQYF.

V usage is TRBV19 and J usage is TRBJ1-4; the match to TRBD1 covers 8 bases. V was pared by 9 bases and J by 7 bases, with 13 bases of the junction left unmatched. Germline V gene lookup returns CDR1 LNHDA and CDR2 SQIVND (reference sequence). The CDR3 has 15 amino acids. The CDR3 nucleotides read TGTGCCAGCCGAAATAACAGGGGGTCGGGTGAAAAACTGTTTTTT. Its translation is CASRNNRGSGEKLFF.

A few counts support this clone. This chain connects TRBV7-9 to TRBJ1-3, with 7 bases fitting TRBD1. Germline trimming cut 5 bases from V and 2 bases from J; bases unmatched to any gene: 3. This CDR3 contains 14 residues. Looked up from germline, CDR1 is SEHNR and CDR2 is FQNEAQ (reference sequence). CDR3 nucleotides: TGTGCCAGCAGCCCGGGACAGACTGGAAACACCATATATTTT. Residues: CASSPGQTGNTIYF.

V is TRBV30 and J is TRBJ2-1; D perhaps matches TRBD2 (5 bases). In germline, CDR1 is GTSNPN, CDR2 SVGIG (reference sequence). The V gene lost 3 bases and the J gene lost 0 bases, with 12 bases spanning the gap. This CDR3 is built from 15 residues. This chain's CDR3 is CAWRLTGLSYNEQFF. The DNA for the CDR3 is TGTGCCTGGAGGCTAACTGGACTCTCCTACAATGAGCAGTTCTTC.

This chain connects TRBV11-2 to TRBJ2-1; 10 bases align to TRBD2. The CDR3 has 15 residues. Germline CDR1 reads SGHAT; CDR2 reads FQNNGV. V lost 5 bases, J lost 5 bases, and 6 bases stayed unmatched. CDR3 coding DNA: TGTGCCAGCAGCGTTACTAGCGGGGATAACAATGAGCAGTTCTTC. This gives the protein CASSVTSGDNNEQFF.

V is TRBV4-1 and J is TRBJ1-4; D possibly corresponds to TRBD1 (5 bases). The length of the CDR3 is 14 residues. CDR1 MGHRA and CDR2 YSYEKL come from the germline V gene. The V and J ends lost 4 bases and 7 bases respectively, with 13 bases between them. The CDR3 DNA reads TGCGCCAGCAGCCCACAGGAACGGAGTGAAAAACTGTTTTTT. Protein product: CASSPQERSEKLFF.

CDR3 nucleotides: TGTGCCAGCAGCTCAGAGATGGACAGGGTAGCTAACTATGGCTACACCTTC. This encodes CASSSEMDRVANYGYTF. The chain is built from TRBV7-9 and TRBJ1-2; TRBD1 agrees at 8 bases. The CDR3 is 17 residues long. The V and J ends lost 4 bases and 0 bases, in that order; junction bases with no gene match: 10. Per the germline V gene, CDR1 is SEHNR and CDR2 is FQNEAQ (reference sequence).

This clone was observed a handful of times. The chain employs TRBV2 and TRBJ2-7, with 7 bases aligning to TRBD2. In germline, CDR1 is SNHLY, CDR2 FYNNEI. The V gene end was trimmed by 11 bases and the J gene end by 5 bases; junction bases not matched to a gene: 15. The CDR3 runs 14 residues. The CDR3 loop is CASHRDYPSNEQYF. The CDR3 region has the DNA TGTGCCTCCCATCGGGACTACCCCTCGAACGAGCAGTACTTC. Full variable domain (remainder filled in from reference TRBV2 and TRBJ2-7): EPEVTQTPSHQVTQMGQEVILRCVPISNHLYFYWYRQILGQKVEFLVSFYNNEISEKSEIFDDQFSVERPDGSNFTLKIRSTKLEDSAMYFCASHRDYPSNEQYFGPGTRLTVT.

This chain uses TRBV10-3 with TRBJ1-1; 7 bases agree with TRBD1. V lost 4 bases and J lost 1; bases outside the gene matches: 0. This CDR3 is 13 amino acids long. The germline gives CDR1 ENHRY, CDR2 SYGVKD. The CDR3 loop reads CAISGDRNTEAFF. CDR3 bases: TGTGCCATCAGTGGGGACAGGAACACTGAAGCTTTCTTT.

CDR3 coding DNA: TGTGCCAGCAGTGAGGCGGGGGGCCTCTACGGGGAGCTGTTTTTT. It encodes CASSEAGGLYGELFF. The chain is built from TRBV2 and TRBJ2-2, with 8 nucleotides matching TRBD2. CDR1 and CDR2 (germline): SNHLY, FYNNEI. CDR3 length equals 15 residues. V shed 3 bases, J shed 7 bases, and the junction held 7 bases outside the gene matches.

This rearrangement joins TRBV14 to TRBJ1-1; D remains ambiguous. Trimming pared 3 bases from V and 4 bases from J, leaving 3 bases between. Germline-derived CDR1 and CDR2 are SGHDN and FVKESK. CDR3 length: 11 residues. CDR3 loop: CASSHSTEAFF. The CDR3 DNA reads as TGTGCCAGCAGCCACAGCACTGAAGCTTTCTTT.

V usage is TRBV6-1 and J usage is TRBJ1-2, with 7 bases aligning to TRBD1. V shed 4 bases, J shed 0 bases, and the junction held 8 bases outside the gene matches. The CDR3 spans 16 residues. Looked up from germline, CDR1 is MNHNS and CDR2 is SASEGT. Here the CDR3 reads CASSASPGQPNYGYTF. The CDR3 DNA sequence: TGTGCCAGCAGTGCAAGCCCGGGACAGCCTAACTATGGCTACACCTTC.

As DNA, the CDR3 is TGCGCCAGCAGGCATAATAGGGGGATACCAGATACGCAGTATTTT. Protein sequence: CASRHNRGIPDTQYF. V usage is TRBV4-1 and J usage is TRBJ2-3; TRBD1 might be the D (6 bases). Trimming shortened V by 6 bases and J by 4 bases, and 17 bases separated the two germline ends. The CDR3 has 15 amino acids. Germline assignment: CDR1 MGHRA and CDR2 YSYEKL.

The sample holds one count of this clone. The chain links TRBV25-1 to TRBJ2-2; a weak D match, TRBD1 (6 bases). Germline CDR1 and CDR2: MGHDK and SYGVNS. V lost 2 bases and J 3 bases, leaving 7 bases between the germline ends. The CDR3 totals 14 residues. The CDR3 DNA is TGTGCCAGCAGTGAACAGGGGTACACCGGGGAGCTGTTTTTT. Protein sequence: CASSEQGYTGELFF.

The rearrangement joins TRBV24-1 to TRBJ1-2; TRBD1 matches 11 bases. Germline loops: CDR1 KGHDR, CDR2 SFDVKD. The CDR3 extends over 15 amino acids. Unmatched junction bases numbered 3, after V lost 4 bases and J lost 3 bases. The CDR3 nucleotides read TGTGCCACCAGTGACCCGGGACAGGGGGACTATGGCTACACCTTC. Amino acid sequence: CATSDPGQGDYGYTF.

CDR3 nucleotide sequence: TGTGCCAGTAGTAACGCGCGACAGGGAAACACCGGGGAGCTGTTTTTT. Encoded protein: CASSNARQGNTGELFF. This chain links TRBV19 with TRBJ2-2, with 7 bases matching TRBD1. V lost 4 bases to trimming and J lost 2 bases; unmatched junction nucleotides: 7. This CDR3 is 16 amino acids long. The germline V gene encodes CDR1 LNHDA and CDR2 SQIVND (reference sequence).

In its sample, this clone was seen once. This sequence joins TRBV19 and TRBJ2-1, with 8 bases aligning to TRBD2. Germline V gene sequence: CDR1 LNHDA, CDR2 SQIVND (reference sequence). The CDR3 is 14 residues long. J lost 5 bases, V lost 3 bases, and 3 bases had no gene match. CDR3 residues: CASSITSGNNEQFF. The DNA of the CDR3 is TGTGCCAGTAGTATCACTAGCGGAAACAATGAGCAGTTCTTC.

This clone has more than one count but fewer than ten. The J gene is TRBJ2-7, the V gene TRBV10-1; 9 bases agree with TRBD1. The trim removed 5 bases at V and 3 bases at J, leaving 2 bases unmatched. CDR1 is WNHNN, CDR2 SYGVQD, per germline (reference sequence). CDR3 length: 13 amino acids. CDR3 sequence: CASSSGQGYEQYF. CDR3 nucleotide sequence: TGCGCCAGCAGTTCGGGACAGGGCTACGAGCAGTACTTC.

The rearrangement joins TRBV18 to TRBJ2-7, with unresolved D. CDR1 and CDR2 (germline): KGHSH, LQKENI. The CDR3 has 13 residues. V lost 6 bases and J lost 7, with 16 bases in between. The DNA of the CDR3 is TGTGCCAGCTCCCCCGACCTAGGAAGGGAGCAGTACTTC. It translates to CASSPDLGREQYF.